This T cell receptor beta chain is from a study of T cell responses to AZD1222 COVID-19 vaccine. Here immunoSEQ multiplex PCR was the method, and the copy in TCRdb shows in-frame clones only, minus some. Of about 120,000 clones in the sample, roughly 90% were seen once. Per germline, CDR1 SGHDN and CDR2 FVKESK. V was pared by 1 base and J by 0 bases, with 13 bases of the junction left unmatched. The CDR3 spans 21 residues. Worth noting for this clone: Its antigen is still unknown.

The study, taken as a whole, reports: Within unmutated variant regions lay the reported targets of nearly half of spike-specific TCRs. An increase in Spike-specific TCR breadth and depth was observed after two AZD1222 doses. It should be noted that donors were predominantly white British and more often female, and clonal diversity was possibly underestimated. Baseline seropositivity characterized only a handful of AZD1222 recipients.

This TCR derives from an adult in good health. The chain has TRBV14 and TRBJ2-1; 12 bases are shared with TRBD2. Sequencing was performed on peripheral blood, taken on day 0 of AZD1222 vaccination. The CDR3 nucleotides read TGTGCCAGCAGCCAAGGCCCAGCGGCTAGCGGGGGGGCGTTCTCCTACAATGAGCAGTTCTTC. As protein: CASSQGPAASGGAFSYNEQFF.